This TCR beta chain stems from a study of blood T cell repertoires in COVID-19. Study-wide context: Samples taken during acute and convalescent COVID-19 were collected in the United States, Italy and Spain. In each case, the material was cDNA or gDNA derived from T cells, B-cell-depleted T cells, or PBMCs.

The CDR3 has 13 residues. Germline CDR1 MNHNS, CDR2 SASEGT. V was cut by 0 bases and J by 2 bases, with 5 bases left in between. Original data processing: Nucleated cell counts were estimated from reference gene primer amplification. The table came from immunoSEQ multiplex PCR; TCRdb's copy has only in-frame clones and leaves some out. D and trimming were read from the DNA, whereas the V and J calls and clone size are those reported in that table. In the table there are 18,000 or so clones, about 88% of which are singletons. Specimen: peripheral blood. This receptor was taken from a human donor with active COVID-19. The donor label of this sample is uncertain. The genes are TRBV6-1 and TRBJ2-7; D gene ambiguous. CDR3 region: CASSEAPAYEQYF. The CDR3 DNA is TGTGCCAGCAGTGAAGCGCCAGCCTACGAGCAGTACTTC.